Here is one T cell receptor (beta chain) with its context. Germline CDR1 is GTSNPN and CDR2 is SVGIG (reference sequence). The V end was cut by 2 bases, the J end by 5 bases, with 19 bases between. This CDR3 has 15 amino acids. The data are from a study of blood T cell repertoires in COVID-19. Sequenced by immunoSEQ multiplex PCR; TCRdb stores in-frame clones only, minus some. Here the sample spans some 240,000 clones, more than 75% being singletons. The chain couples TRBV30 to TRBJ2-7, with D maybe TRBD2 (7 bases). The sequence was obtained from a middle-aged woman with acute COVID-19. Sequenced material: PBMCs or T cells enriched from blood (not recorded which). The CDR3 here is CAWSPFEGGLDEQYF. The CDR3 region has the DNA TGTGCCTGGAGTCCCTTTGAGGGGGGGCTGGACGAGCAGTACTTC.